This record covers a single T cell receptor (beta chain). In the authors' workflow: Reference gene primer amplification gave nucleated cell count estimates. Clones were sequenced by immunoSEQ multiplex PCR, and TCRdb holds only the in-frame ones, with some missing. The DNA gave D and trimming, while V, J and clone size come from that table. The data contain about 320,000 clones, 83% of them singletons. The sample belongs to a study of blood T cell repertoires in COVID-19. About the research overall: The analysed material was cDNA or gDNA that came from T cells, B-cell-depleted T cells, or PBMCs.

CDR3 size: 14 residues. The receptor comes from a woman in her forties or fifties with acute or convalescent COVID-19. The chain has TRBV12-1 and TRBJ1-2; the tabulated D call, TRBD1, remains unverified against the DNA. TRBV12-1 is noted as a pseudogene. The specimen was peripheral blood. CDR3: CASSSTGRGYGYTF. The CDR3 nucleotides read TGTGCCAGCAGCTCAACAGGGCGAGGGTATGGCTACACCTTC.